The rows below give T cell receptor beta chains drawn from one sample of a study of PD-1 blockade in classical Hodgkin lymphoma. Sequencing used immunoSEQ multiplex PCR; TCRdb keeps in-frame clones, though not all of them. Here the sample spans 20,000 to 25,000 clones, about 70% being singletons. This sample comprised peripheral blood mononuclear cells (PBMCs), obtained before the fourth cycle of nivolumab. These receptors all come from a human donor with classical Hodgkin lymphoma. Each CDR3 is given with its conserved first and last residue. The D gene is left open where the match is weak.

j_call,d_call,v_call,cdr3_nt,cdr3_aa
TRBJ1-5,NA,TRBV19,TGTGCCAGTAAAGAGGGTTTATATAGCAATCAGCCCCAGCATTTT,CASKEGLYSNQPQHF
TRBJ2-7,TRBD1,TRBV23-1,TGCGCCAGCAGTCAACCCTCGGACAGGGGGCCACCCGAGCAGTACTTC,CASSQPSDRGPPEQYF
TRBJ2-3,TRBD2,TRBV28,TGTGCCAGCAGAAAACTAGCGACGATCAACACAGATACGCAGTATTTT,CASRKLATINTDTQYF
TRBJ2-1,NA,TRBV6-1,TGTGCCAGCAGGGCTAGCTCTTCCAATGAGCAGTTCTTC,CASRASSSNEQFF
TRBJ1-1,NA,TRBV5-1,TGCGCCAGCAGCTCAGGACCGGGGCCTCCCTCCTTT,CASSSGPGPPSF
TRBJ2-5,TRBD1,TRBV4-1,TGCGCCAGCAGCTACCGGGACAGGGGTCAAGAGACCCAGTACTTC,CASSYRDRGQETQYF
TRBJ2-4,NA,TRBV10-2,TGCGCCAGTAAAACTGAAGTAGACATTCAGTACTTC,CASKTEVDIQYF
TRBJ1-1,NA,TRBV28,TGTGCCAGCAGTGCGGACCCCGAGGGCACTGAAGCTTTCTTT,CASSADPEGTEAFF
TRBJ1-1,NA,TRBV10-2,TGCGCCAGCAGTGTGGATGGGAACACTGAAGCTTTCTTT,CASSVDGNTEAFF
TRBJ1-5,NA,TRBV7-8,TGTGCCAGCAGCACCGGGGTAGGGCAGCCCCAGCATTTT,CASSTGVGQPQHF
TRBJ1-1,NA,TRBV10-3,TGTGCCACCAGCCGAGAGATGGAGGGGAACACTGAAGCTTTCTTT,CATSREMEGNTEAFF
TRBJ2-2,NA,TRBV5-5,TGTGCCAGCAGCTTGGCCGATGGGCCCGGGGAGCTGTTTTTT,CASSLADGPGELFF
TRBJ2-1,NA,TRBV5-6,TGTGCCAGCAGCTCTACTCCAGACAATGAGCAGTTCTTC,CASSSTPDNEQFF
TRBJ1-2,NA,TRBV7-2,TGTGCCAGCAGCTTAGTGCAGGTTGGGAACTATGGCTACACCTTC,CASSLVQVGNYGYTF
TRBJ2-5,NA,TRBV11-2,TGTGCCAGCAGCCTAGTCGGGGTTGGTACCAGGGAGACCCAGTACTTC,CASSLVGVGTRETQYF